The T cell receptor (beta chain) described here comes from a study of T cell repertoires in cytomegalovirus infection. TCRdb reanalysed the reads using MiXCR and keeps one entry per CDR3 protein. The sample lists a few hundred thousand distinct CDR3 sequences, roughly 17% occurring once. Trimming left V 7 bases short and J 1 base short, with 20 bases between. The CDR3 totals 18 residues. The receptor's source is a human donor in good health (CMV status not recorded). Some clones in this sample may be carry-over from other donors' samples. This chain connects TRBV12-3 or TRBV12-4 to TRBJ2-6; D might be TRBD1 (6 bases). The sequenced sample consisted of PBMCs. The CDR3: CASTPQTGTISGANVLTF. In nucleotides, the CDR3 is TGTGCCAGCACCCCGCAAACCGGGACAATTTCTGGGGCCAACGTCCTGACTTTC.